This T cell receptor beta chain is drawn from a study of spatial heterogeneity in lung cancer. About the research overall: Samples came from roughly 72 TRACERx patients with untreated early-stage lung cancer. The follow-up PBMC samples were sequenced whenever they were available. The median time to follow-up was around 24 months after resection.

V was pared by 2 bases and J by 0 bases, with 12 bases of the junction left unmatched. This CDR3 contains 20 residues. The germline gives CDR1 MGHRA, CDR2 YSYEKL. The library protocol tagged each TCR cDNA with a unique molecular identifier. In TCRdb, the 5' RACE reads were re-called with MiXCR into one record per CDR3 protein. The sample shows around 120,000 distinct CDR3 sequences, 12% of them seen only once. As to this clonotype: The antigen is not known.

Study outcomes and limitations: Ubiquitous, expanded tumor-derived TCRs were more frequently observed in blood at resection than at follow-up.

Time point specified: blood at routine non-recurrence follow-up after resection. Whole RNA, isolated from tumor, nontumor lung or frozen PBMC, was sequenced without prior sorting. The chain links TRBV4-1 to TRBJ2-3; TRBD2 agrees at 12 bases. This specimen consisted of PBMCs, obtained at follow-up. The source of this sequence is a male donor with early-stage non-small cell lung cancer. In DNA form, the CDR3 reads TGCGCCAGCAGCCAAATCCAAAGACTAGCGGGGGAAGCTAGCACAGATACGCAGTATTTT. Amino acids: CASSQIQRLAGEASTDTQYF.